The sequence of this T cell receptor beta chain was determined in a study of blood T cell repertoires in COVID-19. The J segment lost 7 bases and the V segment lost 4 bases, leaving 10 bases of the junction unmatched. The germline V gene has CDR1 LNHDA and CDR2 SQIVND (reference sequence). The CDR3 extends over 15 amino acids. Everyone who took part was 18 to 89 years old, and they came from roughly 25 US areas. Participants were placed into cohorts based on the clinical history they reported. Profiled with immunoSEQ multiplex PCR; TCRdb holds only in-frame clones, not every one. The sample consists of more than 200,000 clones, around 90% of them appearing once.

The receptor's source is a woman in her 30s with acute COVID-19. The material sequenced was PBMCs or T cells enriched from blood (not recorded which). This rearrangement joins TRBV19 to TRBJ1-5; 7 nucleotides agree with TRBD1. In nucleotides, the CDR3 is TGTGCCAGTAGTACCTCCCCAGGGACAGTCCAGCCCCAGCATTTT. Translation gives CASSTSPGTVQPQHF.